This section outlines one T cell receptor beta chain sequence together with its context. The antigen is unknown. V lost 2 bases to trimming and J lost 2 bases; unmatched junction nucleotides: 5. The CDR3 length is 16 residues. Per germline, CDR1 SGHTA and CDR2 FQGNSA. The record originates from a study of cytomegalovirus exposure and HLA in healthy donors. Across the study: Earlier results showed roughly 120 million unique TCR beta sequences derived from around 170 million T cells. Within the Caucasian-associated ancestry cluster were roughly 81% of the roughly 430 genotyped donors.

Findings and limits, study-wide: Apparent HLA restriction characterized most CMV-associated TCR beta chains in a later analysis.

PCR amplification relied on 60 Vbeta primers (plus 13 Jbeta primers). Method: immunoSEQ multiplex PCR; TCRdb's copy keeps in-frame clones and lacks some. The sample includes about 170,000 clones, 65% to 90% of them seen just once. Sequencing was done on a sample of PBMCs. The chain recombines TRBV7-2 with TRBJ2-3, with TRBD1 identical over 9 bases. The clonotype originates from a male donor in good health and CMV-seronegative. The CDR3, as DNA: TGTGCCAGCAGCTTATTCGGGACAGGGACCACAGATACGCAGTATTTT. Its protein product is CASSLFGTGTTDTQYF.